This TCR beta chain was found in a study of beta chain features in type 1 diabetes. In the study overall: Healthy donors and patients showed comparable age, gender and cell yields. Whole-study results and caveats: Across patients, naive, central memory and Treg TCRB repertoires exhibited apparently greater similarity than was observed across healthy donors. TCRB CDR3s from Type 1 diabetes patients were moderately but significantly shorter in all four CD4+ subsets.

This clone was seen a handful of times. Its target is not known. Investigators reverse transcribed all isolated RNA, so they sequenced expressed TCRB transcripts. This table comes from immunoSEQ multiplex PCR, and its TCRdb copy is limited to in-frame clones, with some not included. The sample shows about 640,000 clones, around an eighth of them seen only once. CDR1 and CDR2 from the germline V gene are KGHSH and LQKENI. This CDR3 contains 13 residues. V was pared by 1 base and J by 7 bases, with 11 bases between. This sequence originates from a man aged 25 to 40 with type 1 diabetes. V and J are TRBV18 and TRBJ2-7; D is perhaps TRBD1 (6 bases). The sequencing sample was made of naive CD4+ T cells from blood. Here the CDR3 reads CASSPRKGVEQYF. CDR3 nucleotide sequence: TGTGCCAGCTCACCACGTAAGGGGGTGGAGCAGTACTTC.